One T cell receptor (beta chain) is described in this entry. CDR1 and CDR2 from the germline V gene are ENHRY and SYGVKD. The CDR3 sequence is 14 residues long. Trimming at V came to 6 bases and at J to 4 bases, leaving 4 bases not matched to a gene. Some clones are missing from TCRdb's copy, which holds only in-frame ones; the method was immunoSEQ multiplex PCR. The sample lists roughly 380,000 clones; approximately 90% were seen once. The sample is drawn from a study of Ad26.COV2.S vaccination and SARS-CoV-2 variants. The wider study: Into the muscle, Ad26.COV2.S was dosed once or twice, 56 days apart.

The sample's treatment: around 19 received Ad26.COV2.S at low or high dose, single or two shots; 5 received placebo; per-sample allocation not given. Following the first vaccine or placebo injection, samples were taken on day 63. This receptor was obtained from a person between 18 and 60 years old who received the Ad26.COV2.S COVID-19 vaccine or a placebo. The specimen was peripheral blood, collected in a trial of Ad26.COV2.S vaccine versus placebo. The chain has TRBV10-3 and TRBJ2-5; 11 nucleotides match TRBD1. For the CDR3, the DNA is TGTGCCATCAGCCGGACAGGGGGCCGAGAGACCCAGTACTTC. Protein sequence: CAISRTGGRETQYF.